This T cell receptor beta chain appears in the sequencing data of a study of control samples from healthy donors and cancer patients. The CDR3 contains 14 residues. In germline, CDR1 is MDHEN, CDR2 SYDVKM. Trimming took off 6 bases at V and 4 bases at J, with 15 bases between the two ends. Clones were sequenced by immunoSEQ multiplex PCR, and TCRdb holds only the in-frame ones, with some missing. The sample records about 250,000 clones, roughly four fifths being singletons. The sample consisted of PBMCs. The sequence was obtained from a woman aged 55-70 years with lung cancer. V is TRBV28 and J is TRBJ1-1, with D perhaps matching TRBD1 (5 bases). CDR3 DNA sequence: TGTGCCAGCAGAGGGGATGGGGGAGGCACTGAAGCTTTCTTT. It codes for CASRGDGGGTEAFF.